The 17 T cell receptor beta chains given below trace back to one sample, sequenced in a study of CXCR4 blockade with PD-1 therapy in pancreatic cancer. Some clones are missing from TCRdb's copy, which holds only in-frame ones; the method was immunoSEQ multiplex PCR. The data contain more than 15,000 clones, about 72% of them singletons. Sample: tumor tissue. The receptor set was obtained from a human donor with pancreatic ductal adenocarcinoma.

The chain carries TRBV19 and TRBJ2-7; D uncertain. V shed 3 bases and J shed 5 bases, with 14 bases lying between them. This CDR3 is 14 amino acids long. From germline, CDR1 is LNHDA and CDR2 SQIVND (reference sequence). CDR3 protein: CASSILPGRNEQYF. The CDR3 DNA is TGTGCCAGTAGTATCCTTCCCGGACGGAACGAGCAGTACTTC.

The chain carries TRBV19 and TRBJ1-5; D call uncertain. CDR1 and CDR2 from the germline V gene are LNHDA and SQIVND (reference sequence). This CDR3 is 15 amino acids long. The V and J ends lost 4 bases and 0 bases respectively, with 10 bases between them. As DNA, the CDR3 is TGTGCCAGTAGTAGCACAGAGAATAGCAATCAGCCCCAGCATTTT. The encoded protein is CASSSTENSNQPQHF. Looking up the rest from reference TRBV19 and TRBJ1-5 gives the full variable domain: DGGITQSPKYLFRKEGQNVTLSCEQNLNHDAMYWYRQDPGQGLRLIYYSQIVNDFQKGDIAEGYSVSREKKESFPLTVTSAQKNPTAFYLCASSSTENSNQPQHFGDGTRLSIL.

This clone was seen a few times. V usage is TRBV7-8 and J usage is TRBJ2-5, with a weak D call TRBD2 (5 bases). This CDR3 spans 14 amino acids. Germline CDR1 and CDR2: SGHVS and FQNEAQ. V lost 1 base to trimming and J lost 5 bases, with 11 bases between them. CDR3 sequence (DNA): TGTGCCAGCAGCTTAGGTGGGAGCTACGAGACCCAGTACTTC. It is translated as CASSLGGSYETQYF. The full variable domain, with the rest looked up from reference TRBV7-8 and TRBJ2-5, is GAGVSQSPRYKVAKRGQDVALRCDPISGHVSLFWYQQALGQGPEFLTYFQNEAQLDKSGLPSDRFFAERPEGSVSTLKIQRTQQEDSAVYLCASSLGGSYETQYFGPGTRLLVL.

This rearrangement joins TRBV16 to TRBJ1-1, with D perhaps TRBD1 (6 bases). Trimming shortened V by 4 bases and J by 1 base, and 10 bases separated the two germline ends. Germline CDR1 is KGHSY and CDR2 is FQNENV. CDR3 length equals 14 residues. As DNA, the CDR3 is TGTGCCAGCAGCCGCGTCAGGGGGAACACTGAAGCTTTCTTT. It is translated as CASSRVRGNTEAFF.

This rearrangement joins TRBV1 to TRBJ2-6. TRBV1 is noted as a pseudogene. This CDR3 contains 13 residues. The CDR3 reads CASSPSGANVLTF. The CDR3 DNA reads as TGCGCCAGCAGCCCCTCTGGGGCCAACGTCCTGACTTTC.

The CDR3 region is CASSLRQTHGTEAFF. The CDR3 DNA reads TGTGCCAGCAGTCTAAGGCAAACTCACGGCACTGAAGCTTTCTTT. This chain uses TRBV28 with TRBJ1-1, with unresolved D. Germline loops: CDR1 MDHEN, CDR2 SYDVKM. This CDR3 has 15 amino acids. V lost 5 bases and J lost 4, with 17 bases in between.

The chain couples TRBV28 to TRBJ2-3; D uncertain. Germline V CDR1 and CDR2: MDHEN, SYDVKM. Between the trimmed V and J ends, which lost 3 bases and 4 bases, there was a span of 11 bases. The CDR3 is 14 amino acids. The CDR3 loop is CASSLGKAADTQYF. The CDR3 bases are TGTGCCAGCAGTTTGGGAAAGGCGGCAGATACGCAGTATTTT.

For this clone: One end of the junction varies from germline; a read error may be responsible. V and J are TRBV9 and TRBJ1-5, with TRBD1 as a possible D gene (6 bases). Germline CDR1 reads SGDLS; CDR2 reads YYNGEE. The CDR3 contains 13 residues. This CDR3 is CASSEQGNRPQHF. As DNA, the CDR3 is TGTGCCAGCAGTGAACAGGGTAATCGGCCCCAGCATTTT.

This clone has just a few counts. This chain uses TRBV28 with TRBJ2-5; D is possibly TRBD1 (6 bases). The V gene's germline CDR1 is MDHEN and CDR2 SYDVKM. The CDR3 covers 12 residues. The V end lost 2 bases, the J end lost 9 bases, and 10 bases lay between the germline ends. For the CDR3, the DNA is TGTGCCAGCAGTTTAGAGGGGACATCCCAGTACTTC. Amino acid sequence: CASSLEGTSQYF.

In nucleotides, the CDR3 is TGTGCCACCAGCAGAGCTCCAGGGACAGGGATCACTGAAGCTTTCTTT. Amino acids: CATSRAPGTGITEAFF. This chain connects TRBV15 to TRBJ1-1; 9 bases agree with TRBD1. CDR1 and CDR2 from the germline V gene are LNHNV and YYDKDF (reference sequence). The CDR3 is made up of 16 amino acids. Unmatched junction bases numbered 7, after V lost 1 base and J lost 4 bases.

This rearrangement joins TRBV28 to TRBJ2-4, with 16 nucleotides matching TRBD2. J lost 3 bases, V lost 5 bases, and 13 bases had no gene match. This CDR3 has 20 residues. Germline values: CDR1 MDHEN, CDR2 SYDVKM. The CDR3 DNA follows: TGTGCCAGCAGTCCGGGACTAGCGGGAGGGCAAGTTGTTGGCAAAAACATTCAGTACTTC. Translated: CASSPGLAGGQVVGKNIQYF.

V and J are TRBV9 and TRBJ1-6; no firm D call. Germline CDR1 reads SGDLS; CDR2 reads YYNGEE. This CDR3 spans 12 amino acids. The V end was cut by 5 bases, the J end by 10 bases, with 10 bases between. CDR3 nucleotides: TGTGCCAGCAGTTTTGAATACTCACCCCTCCACTTT. Its translation: CASSFEYSPLHF.

This chain uses TRBV18 with TRBJ2-2; possibly TRBD2 for D (5 bases). The germline CDR1 and CDR2 sequences are KGHSH and LQKENI. The CDR3 spans 14 residues. Trimming stripped 8 bases from V and 2 bases from J, with 12 bases between. Written as DNA, the CDR3 is TGTGCCAGCCGTCGGGATCCAAACACCGGGGAGCTGTTTTTT. Protein: CASRRDPNTGELFF.

The chain uses TRBV28 and TRBJ2-7, with D possibly matching TRBD2 (6 bases). V lost 11 bases and J lost 3, with 14 bases in between. The CDR3 extends over 12 amino acids. The germline V gene encodes CDR1 MDHEN and CDR2 SYDVKM. CDR3 DNA sequence: TGTGCCGGGTCCCGGGACTTCTACGAGCAGTACTTC. Translation gives CAGSRDFYEQYF.

The rearrangement links TRBV27 to TRBJ1-3, with 7 bases that match TRBD1. The CDR3 is 15 residues long. CDR1 is MNHEY and CDR2 is SMNVEV in the germline V gene (reference sequence). With 6 bases clipped from V and 4 bases from J, the junction kept 9 bases outside the gene matches. The CDR3 is CASSEYRGAGNTIYF. CDR3 sequence (DNA): TGTGCCAGCAGCGAGTACAGGGGAGCGGGAAACACCATATATTTT.

The V call is TRBV19, the J call TRBJ2-5, with 7 nucleotides matching TRBD2. Germline CDR1 LNHDA, CDR2 SQIVND (reference sequence). V shed 3 bases, J shed 2 bases, and the junction held 6 bases outside the gene matches. This CDR3 is built from 15 residues. As DNA, the CDR3 is TGTGCCAGTAGTATTTGGCGTAGCGGGCAAGAGACCCAGTACTTC. Protein sequence: CASSIWRSGQETQYF.

This chain links TRBV19 with TRBJ2-1; D is ambiguous. The CDR3 loop spans 13 amino acids. V shed 5 bases and J shed 4 bases, with 9 bases lying between them. Per germline, CDR1 LNHDA and CDR2 SQIVND (reference sequence). CDR3 nucleotides: TGTGCCAGTAGTTCGGGCCCTTACAATGAGCAGTTCTTC. This encodes CASSSGPYNEQFF.